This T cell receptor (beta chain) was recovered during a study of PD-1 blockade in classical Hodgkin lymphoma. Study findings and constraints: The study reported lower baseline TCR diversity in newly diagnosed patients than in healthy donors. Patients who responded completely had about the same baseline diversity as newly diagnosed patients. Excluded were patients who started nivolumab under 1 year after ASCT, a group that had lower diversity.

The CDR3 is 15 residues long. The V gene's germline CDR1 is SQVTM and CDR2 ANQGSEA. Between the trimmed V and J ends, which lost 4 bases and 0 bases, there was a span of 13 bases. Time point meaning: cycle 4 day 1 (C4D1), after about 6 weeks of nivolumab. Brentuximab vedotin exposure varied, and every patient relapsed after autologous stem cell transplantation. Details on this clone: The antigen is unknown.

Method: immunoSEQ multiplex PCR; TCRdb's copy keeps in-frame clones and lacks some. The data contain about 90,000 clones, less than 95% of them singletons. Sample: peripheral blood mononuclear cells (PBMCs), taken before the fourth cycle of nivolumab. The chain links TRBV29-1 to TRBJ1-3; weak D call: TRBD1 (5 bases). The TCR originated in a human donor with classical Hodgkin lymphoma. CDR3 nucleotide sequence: TGCAGCGTTGTAGTGCGGGGCCGCTCTGGAAACACCATATATTTT. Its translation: CSVVVRGRSGNTIYF.